This TCR beta chain was identified during a study of cytomegalovirus exposure and HLA in healthy donors. Donors were ostensibly healthy at sampling, although undocumented immune exposures were probable. Germline lookup yields CDR1 SEHNR and CDR2 FQNEAQ (reference sequence). This CDR3 has 16 amino acids. The trim removed 5 bases at V and 0 bases at J, leaving 8 bases unmatched. PCR employed 60 Vbeta and 13 Jbeta primers. TCRdb's table, derived via immunoSEQ multiplex PCR, lists solely in-frame clones and lacks some. The sample has tens of thousands of clones. The chain carries TRBV7-9 and TRBJ2-3, with 7 nucleotides matching TRBD1. Sequences were obtained from PBMCs. The source of this sequence is a woman aged 25 to 39 in good health and CMV-seropositive. The CDR3, as DNA: TGTGCCAGCAGCGGGGGACAGACGAAAAGCACAGATACGCAGTATTTT. Its protein product is CASSGGQTKSTDTQYF.